This paragraph reports one TCR beta chain. V shed 0 bases and J shed 1 base, with 13 bases lying between them. In germline, CDR1 is DFQATT, CDR2 SNEGSKA (reference sequence). The CDR3 has 15 residues. Documented time point: patch test 2, 6 weeks after DPC sensitization. Treatment denoted: therapeutic diphenylcyclopropenone sensitization with weekly scalp DPC. TCRdb independently ran MiXCR on the RACE reads; one entry per CDR3 protein. The sample lists tens of thousands of distinct CDR3 sequences, around 7.9% occurring once. The sample belongs to a study of human T cells and chemical hapten exposure. Sequencing was performed on whole blood, taken in connection with sensitization to the hapten diphenylcyclopropenone (DPC). The receptor's source is a woman aged 45-59 years with alopecia areata. Some clones in this sample may be carry-over from other donors' samples. This chain uses TRBV20-1 with TRBJ2-7; no reliable D call. CDR3 loop: CSAREFYRDSYEQYF. CDR3 coding DNA: TGCAGTGCTAGAGAATTTTATAGGGATTCCTACGAGCAGTACTTC.